This TCR beta chain was identified during a study of blood T cell repertoires in COVID-19. About the research overall: Researchers got acute and convalescent COVID-19 samples from the United States, Italy and Spain. The cDNA or gDNA used as material had been derived from T cells, B-cell-depleted T cells, or PBMCs.

Original methodology: Amplification with reference gene primers provided the estimates of nucleated cell counts. Clones were read by immunoSEQ multiplex PCR, and TCRdb kept only the in-frame ones, dropping some. V and J calls and clone size are as listed in that table; D and trimming were resolved from the DNA. The sample records around 99,000 clones, around 90% being singletons. CDR1 and CDR2 (germline): MNHEY, SVGAGI. The CDR3 consists of 13 residues. With V trimmed by 4 bases and J by 7 bases, 6 bases remained unmatched. Sequences were obtained from peripheral blood. The rearrangement links TRBV6-5 to TRBJ1-1, with 7 bases matching TRBD1. The source of this sequence is a woman in her thirties with acute or convalescent COVID-19. CDR3 nucleotide sequence: TGTGCCAGCAGTTTACGACAGGGTTTTGAAGCTTTCTTT. Amino acid sequence: CASSLRQGFEAFF.